This TCR beta chain was profiled in a study of T cell responses to AZD1222 COVID-19 vaccine (dated by TCRdb to about 2021). For context, the study as a whole: AZD1222 recipients with second doses at about 4 weeks or about 12 weeks were pooled, because spike-specific TCR depth and breadth did not differ between schedules. Trial participants were enrolled by age into 18-55, 56-69 and 70-plus year subgroups, with about 150, 28 and 57 TCR-sequenced participants respectively. TCR sequencing was performed for some 250 trial participants, of whom about 200 were given two doses of AZD1222 and around 25 were given two doses of MenACWY control vaccine.

What the time point label conveys for this sample: baseline before first vaccination. Vaccinee samples were obtained from the UK trials COV001 and COV002, which included a single-blind randomized controlled phase 2/3 trial of AZD1222 (ChAdOx1 nCoV-19) in healthy adults. For TCRbeta chain sequencing, PBMC samples from trial participants were taken at day 0 and at day 28 after the second dose. The CDR3 regions of human TCRbeta chains were subjected to immunosequencing. From the authors' description of their analysis: Repertoire TCRs were matched against a reference library of SARS-CoV-2-specific TCRs generated with the MIRA antigen-specificity platform. Breadth was defined as the fraction of unique TCRs that were SARS-CoV-2-associated. Depth was defined as the fraction of total T cells that were SARS-CoV-2-associated. Each spike-specific TCR was assigned to its reactive spike region and to a CD4 or CD8 class using the MIRA data. Log10-transformed breadth and depth values were compared by one-way ANOVA with Sidak's multiple comparisons tests. The immuneACCESS repertoire file appears here via TCRdb, limited to in-frame rearrangements. These files lack a portion of the clones; in checked studies, under half of the deficit traces to unresolved V genes, and the cause of the others is not known. The V and J calls and clone size come from that table; D and trimming were worked out from the DNA. A total of 45,000 to 60,000 clones appear in this sample, 87% of them only once. The ten largest clones add up to around 3.9% of the sample.

As to this clone: No cognate antigen has been identified for it. Per-base qualities were not stored, and no clone one base away is much larger.

What the authors observed across the whole study: Reportedly, almost half of the unique spike-specific TCRs recognized epitopes lying outside the regions that are mutated in the B.1.351 and B.1.1.7 variants. Only six or seven AZD1222 recipients were SARS-CoV-2 seropositive at baseline, limiting conclusions about previously exposed vaccinees. Spike-specific TCR breadth and depth rose significantly after two AZD1222 doses compared with day 0 and with MenACWY recipients. Because no day 14 peak-response samples were available, the repertoires could be characterized only after the peak T cell response. The 56-69-year group was small, and its depth increase did not reach significance, likely because of low power. Most participants were white British and females outnumbered males, and the authors suggested that clonal diversity may have been underestimated. The vaccine-associated CD4 TCRs covered the entire spike protein, and the dominant responses fell in regions 160-218 and 743-854.

Sequenced here: peripheral blood, sampled on day 0 of AZD1222 vaccination. This sequence was found in an adult in good health.

The base sequence is TGTGCCAGCAGCTTACAGGAGAACACTGAAGCTTTCTTT. It is translated as CASSLQENTEAFF. Rearrangement joined TRBV7-3 to TRBJ1-1; no confident D gene assignment can be made. The CDR1 and CDR2 encoded by the germline V gene are SGHTA and FQGTGA. The CDR3 runs 13 amino acids, cysteine and phenylalanine included. Kept here is only the CDR3 DNA, which spans 39 bases and is read in frame from base 1. Trimming takes 2 bases from V and 1 base from J, and the germline ends sit 5 bases apart.